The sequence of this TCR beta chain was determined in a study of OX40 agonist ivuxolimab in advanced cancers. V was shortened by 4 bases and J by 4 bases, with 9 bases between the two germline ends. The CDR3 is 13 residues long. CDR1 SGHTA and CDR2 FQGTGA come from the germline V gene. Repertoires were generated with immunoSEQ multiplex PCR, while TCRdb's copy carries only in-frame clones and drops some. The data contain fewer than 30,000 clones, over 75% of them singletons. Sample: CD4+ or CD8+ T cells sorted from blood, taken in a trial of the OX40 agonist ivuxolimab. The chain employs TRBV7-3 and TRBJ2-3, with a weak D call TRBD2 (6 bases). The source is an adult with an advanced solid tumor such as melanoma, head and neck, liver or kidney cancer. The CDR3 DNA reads TGTGCCAGCAGCTCCGGCGGGGCAGATACGCAGTATTTT. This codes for CASSSGGADTQYF. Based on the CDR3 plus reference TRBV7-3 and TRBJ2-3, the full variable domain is GAGVSQTPSNKVTEKGKYVELRCDPISGHTALYWYRQSLGQGPEFLIYFQGTGAADDSGLPNDRFFAVRPEGSVSTLKIQRTERGDSAVYLCASSSGGADTQYFGPGTRLTVL.